This TCR beta chain is from a study of blood T cell repertoires in COVID-19. As for the study in general: Samples taken during acute and convalescent COVID-19 were collected in the United States, Italy and Spain. PBMCs, B-cell-depleted T cells, or T cells were the source of the cDNA or gDNA that made up the material.

Germline V gene data show CDR1 as SNHLY and CDR2 as FYNNEI. Trimming cost V 3 bases and J 4 bases, with 15 bases left between them. The CDR3 sequence is 15 residues long. Study members were between about 18 and 95 years old and lived in 24 US regions. Participants reported their clinical history, and cohort assignment relied on those reports. Clones were sequenced by immunoSEQ multiplex PCR, and TCRdb holds only the in-frame ones, with some missing. Among about 210,000 clones, around 88% were seen once, and the ten largest hold about 6%. Sequencing was performed on PBMCs or T cells enriched from blood (not recorded which). The rearrangement links TRBV2 to TRBJ2-5, with TRBD2 as a possible D gene (5 bases). The receptor was isolated from a man aged 35 to 55 with acute COVID-19. CDR3 sequence: CASSDPGMGAETQYF. The CDR3, as DNA: TGTGCCAGCAGTGATCCGGGGATGGGCGCAGAGACCCAGTACTTC.